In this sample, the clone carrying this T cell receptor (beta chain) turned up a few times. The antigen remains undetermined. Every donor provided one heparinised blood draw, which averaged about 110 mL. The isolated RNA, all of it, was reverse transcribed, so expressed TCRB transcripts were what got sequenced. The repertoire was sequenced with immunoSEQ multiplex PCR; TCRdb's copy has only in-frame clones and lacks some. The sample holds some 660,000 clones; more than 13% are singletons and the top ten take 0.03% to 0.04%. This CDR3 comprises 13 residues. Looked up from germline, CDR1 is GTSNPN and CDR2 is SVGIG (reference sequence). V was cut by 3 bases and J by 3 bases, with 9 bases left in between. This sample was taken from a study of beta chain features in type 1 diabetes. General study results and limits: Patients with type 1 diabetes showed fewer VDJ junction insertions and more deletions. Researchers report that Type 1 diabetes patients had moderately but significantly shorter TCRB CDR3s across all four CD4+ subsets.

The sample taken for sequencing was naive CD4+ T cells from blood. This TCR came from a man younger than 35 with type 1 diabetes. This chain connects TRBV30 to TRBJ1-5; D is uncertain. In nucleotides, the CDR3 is TGTGCCTGGAGCCCGGACGACAATCAGCCCCAGCATTTT. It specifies CAWSPDDNQPQHF.